Below, 30 T cell receptor beta chains from the same sample are listed, as sequenced in a study of vaccination and CD4 T cells after COVID-19. The study sequenced cultured CD4+ T cell DNA using the Oncomine TCR Beta short-read assay. TCRdb called the PCR reads again in MiXCR, with one record for every CDR3 protein. The sample carries about 20,000 distinct CDR3 sequences, 60% to 85% recorded once. Antigens for these TCRs are unknown. Treatment specified: roughly 10-day PBMC culture with coronavirus spike peptide pools or control peptides (ViraFEST assay). Specimen: CD4+ T cells from blood, cultured in vitro, collected after SARS-CoV-2 vaccination. Receptors originate from a human donor who received a COVID-19 vaccine.

The chain recombines TRBV24-1 with TRBJ1-2; 9 nucleotides match TRBD1. The length of the CDR3 is 15 residues. Trimming at V came to 6 bases and at J to 2 bases, leaving 6 bases not matched to a gene. Germline V gives CDR1 KGHDR, CDR2 SFDVKD. Here the CDR3 reads CATSTRQGENYGYTF. The CDR3 region has the DNA TGTGCCACCAGTACTCGACAGGGGGAGAACTATGGCTACACCTTC.

V gene TRBV7-9 combines with J gene TRBJ1-3; D is uncertain. Deletions cut 5 bases from V and 4 bases from J, with 15 bases between. This CDR3 spans 15 amino acids. Germline V gene data show CDR1 as SEHNR and CDR2 as FQNEAQ (reference sequence). CDR3 protein: CASSPPFRQGNTIYF. The DNA of the CDR3 is TGTGCCAGCAGCCCGCCCTTTAGACAAGGAAACACCATATATTTT.

The gene calls are TRBV19 and TRBJ1-1, with TRBD1 matching 9 bases. Germline V gene sequence: CDR1 LNHDA, CDR2 SQIVND (reference sequence). After removal of 1 base from V and 3 bases from J, the junction contained 0 bases not matched to a gene. This CDR3 comprises 14 residues. The CDR3 bases are TGTGCCAGTAGTATAGGACAGGGGGACACTGAAGCTTTCTTT. Protein product: CASSIGQGDTEAFF.

The V gene is TRBV30, the J gene TRBJ1-2; D is undetermined. V gave up 6 bases and J gave up 3 bases, with 8 bases separating them. CDR1 GTSNPN and CDR2 SVGIG come from the germline V gene (reference sequence). The CDR3 totals 11 residues. The CDR3 loop is CACNHYYGYTF. CDR3 coding DNA: TGTGCCTGTAACCATTACTATGGCTACACCTTC.

The J gene is TRBJ1-2, the V gene TRBV9; TRBD1 agrees at 7 bases. The CDR3 is made up of 16 amino acids. V was clipped by 0 bases and J by 8 bases; unmatched bases: 13. Per the germline V gene, CDR1 is SGDLS and CDR2 is YYNGEE. This CDR3 reads CASSVGPRLTGIGYTF. In DNA form, the CDR3 reads TGTGCCAGCAGCGTAGGCCCCCGTTTGACAGGGATAGGCTACACCTTC.

CDR3 nucleotide sequence: TGTGCCAGCAGCCCGGGAGGGGGGAGTTATAACTATGGCTACACCTTC. Protein: CASSPGGGSYNYGYTF. The chain couples TRBV6-1 to TRBJ1-2; weak D call: TRBD1 (6 bases). The CDR3 loop spans 16 amino acids. Germline V gene sequence: CDR1 MNHNS, CDR2 SASEGT. Deletions cut 6 bases from V and 1 base from J, with 18 bases between.

This clonotype was picked up a small number of times. The rearrangement joins TRBV30 to TRBJ1-5, with a weak D call TRBD1 (6 bases). The germline V and J ends were trimmed by 4 bases and 2 bases, with 12 bases remaining between them. Per germline, CDR1 GTSNPN and CDR2 SVGIG (reference sequence). This CDR3 region has 14 residues. CDR3 residues: CAWNRAGGNQPQHF. Here the CDR3 DNA reads TGTGCCTGGAATCGGGCAGGGGGCAATCAGCCCCAGCATTTT.

The CDR3 DNA is TGCAGTGCTAGAGTGTCGGTGGGGACAGCTTCAACCTATGGCTACACCTTC. This encodes CSARVSVGTASTYGYTF. The rearrangement uses TRBV20-1 and TRBJ1-2; TRBD1 matches at 7 bases. The CDR3 consists of 17 residues. Germline CDR1 is DFQATT and CDR2 is SNEGSKA (reference sequence). V shed 1 base, J shed 4 bases, and the junction held 15 bases outside the gene matches.

This clonotype was counted a single time. The V call is TRBV30, the J call TRBJ1-4; a weak D match, TRBD1 (6 bases). The length of the CDR3 is 13 residues. CDR1 is GTSNPN, CDR2 SVGIG, per germline (reference sequence). V lost 2 bases to trimming and J lost 10 bases, with 14 bases between them. CDR3 amino acids: CAWSSQGRGKLFF. The CDR3 region has the DNA TGTGCCTGGAGTTCACAGGGTCGGGGAAAACTGTTTTTT.

This sequence joins TRBV15 and TRBJ1-3; perhaps TRBD1 as D (5 bases). V shed 3 bases and J shed 0 bases, with 9 bases lying between them. Germline CDR1 is LNHNV and CDR2 is YYDKDF (reference sequence). The CDR3 is 15 residues long. The DNA of the CDR3 is TGTGCCACCAGCAGGACAGTGGACTCTGGAAACACCATATATTTT. Its translation: CATSRTVDSGNTIYF.

The rearrangement uses TRBV15 and TRBJ2-3; no definite D call. The CDR3 spans 13 residues. Germline V lookup: CDR1 LNHNV, CDR2 YYDKDF (reference sequence). Trimming cost V 4 bases and J 2 bases, with 7 bases left between them. CDR3 nucleotides: TGTGCCACCAGCACTCCGGTCACAGATACGCAGTATTTT. Translation gives CATSTPVTDTQYF.

The chain carries TRBV6-1 and TRBJ2-2; 8 bases align to TRBD1. CDR3 length: 14 residues. Trimming removed 4 bases from V and 8 bases from J; junction bases left unmatched: 6. Germline V CDR1 and CDR2: MNHNS, SASEGT. DNA for the CDR3: TGTGCCAGCAGTGGCGCCAGGGGGCCTGGGGAGCTGTTTTTT. Its translation is CASSGARGPGELFF.

The DNA for the CDR3 is TGTGCCAGTAGCTTTTCGGGGCAGGGCTCCTACGAGCAGTACTTC. This gives the protein CASSFSGQGSYEQYF. The chain joins TRBV19 to TRBJ2-7, with D perhaps matching TRBD1 or TRBD2 (5 bases each). Germline values: CDR1 LNHDA, CDR2 SQIVND (reference sequence). Trimming shortened V by 6 bases and J by 0 bases, and 15 bases separated the two germline ends. The CDR3 extends over 15 amino acids. Full variable domain (remainder filled in from reference TRBV19 and TRBJ2-7): DGGITQSPKYLFRKEGQNVTLSCEQNLNHDAMYWYRQDPGQGLRLIYYSQIVNDFQKGDIAEGYSVSREKKESFPLTVTSAQKNPTAFYLCASSFSGQGSYEQYFGPGTRLTVT.

The chain has TRBV20-1 and TRBJ1-6; TRBD1 matches at 8 bases. The germline CDR1 and CDR2 sequences are DFQATT and SNEGSKA (reference sequence). CDR3 length: 19 amino acids. Trimming at V came to 5 bases and at J to 7 bases, leaving 22 bases not matched to a gene. The CDR3: CSAARGETGEASWNSPLHF. The CDR3 DNA reads TGCAGTGCTGCTCGAGGAGAGACAGGGGAGGCATCCTGGAATTCACCCCTCCACTTT.

V gene TRBV30 combines with J gene TRBJ1-3, with no clear D. The CDR3 is made up of 13 amino acids. V lost 3 bases and J 4 bases, leaving 10 bases between the germline ends. Per germline, CDR1 GTSNPN and CDR2 SVGIG (reference sequence). Here the CDR3 reads CAWSPGGGNTIYF. Written as DNA, the CDR3 is TGTGCCTGGAGCCCGGGAGGAGGAAACACCATATATTTT.

The chain employs TRBV5-4 and TRBJ1-6; possibly TRBD1 for D (5 bases). The CDR3 is 16 amino acids. Trimming stripped 0 bases from V and 7 bases from J, with 14 bases between. Germline CDR1 is SGHNT and CDR2 is YYREEE (reference sequence). In DNA form, the CDR3 reads TGTGCCAGCAGCTTGGAATCGGGACTGTTAAATTCACCCCTCCACTTT. Translated: CASSLESGLLNSPLHF.

This chain joins TRBV18 and TRBJ1-6, with a weak D call TRBD1 (5 bases). The CDR3 runs to 14 residues. The V and J ends lost 2 bases and 7 bases respectively, with 9 bases between them. The germline gives CDR1 KGHSH, CDR2 LQKENI. The CDR3 DNA sequence: TGTGCCAGCTCACCAGGGACGGGGAATTCACCCCTCCACTTT. This gives the protein CASSPGTGNSPLHF.

The chain combines TRBV19 with TRBJ1-6, with 10 bases aligning to TRBD1. The CDR3 contains 17 residues. The junction had 4 bases not matched to a gene; V was cut back by 4 bases and J by 1 base. Germline assignment: CDR1 LNHDA and CDR2 SQIVND (reference sequence). For the CDR3, the DNA is TGTGCCAGTAGTACCGGGACAGGGGTGTCCTATAATTCACCCCTCCACTTT. Protein: CASSTGTGVSYNSPLHF.

CDR3 residues: CASRTGTLGNTIYF. The CDR3 DNA sequence: TGTGCCAGCAGAACCGGGACACTTGGAAACACCATATATTTT. V and J are TRBV12-3 or TRBV12-4 and TRBJ1-3, with D maybe TRBD1 (6 bases). This CDR3 spans 14 amino acids. Trimming shortened V by 6 bases and J by 3 bases, and 12 bases separated the two germline ends.

Only one count was recorded for this clonotype. The gene calls are TRBV2 and TRBJ1-5; 7 nucleotides align to TRBD1. The CDR3 totals 13 residues. The V gene end was trimmed by 8 bases and the J gene end by 4 bases; junction bases not matched to a gene: 5. Germline CDR1 is SNHLY and CDR2 is FYNNEI. The CDR3 loop is CASRPDRNQPQHF. The CDR3 DNA reads as TGTGCCAGCCGACCGGACAGGAATCAGCCCCAGCATTTT.

This clonotype came up a few times. The chain employs TRBV6-1 and TRBJ1-6; D is unclear. The V end lost 3 bases, the J end lost 8 bases, and 8 bases lay between the germline ends. The CDR3 has 13 amino acids. The germline CDR1 and CDR2 sequences are MNHNS and SASEGT. CDR3 sequence: CASSDRPDSPLHF. CDR3 DNA: TGTGCCAGCAGTGACCGACCGGATTCACCCCTCCACTTT.

This clonotype was counted between two and nine times. The chain has TRBV2 and TRBJ2-7; D is undetermined. Germline V gives CDR1 SNHLY, CDR2 FYNNEI. This CDR3 has 11 residues. V lost 5 bases and J 3 bases, leaving 5 bases between the germline ends. Here the CDR3 DNA reads TGTGCCAGCAGTTTTAACTACGAGCAGTACTTC. This encodes CASSFNYEQYF.

This chain connects TRBV20-1 to TRBJ1-2; maybe TRBD1 (6 bases). Between the trimmed V and J ends, which lost 0 bases and 1 base, there was a span of 12 bases. The CDR3 length is 15 residues. Germline values: CDR1 DFQATT, CDR2 SNEGSKA (reference sequence). CDR3 region: CSARDQGPFNYGYTF. The CDR3 coding sequence is TGCAGTGCTAGAGATCAGGGGCCCTTTAACTATGGCTACACCTTC.

This clonotype has only one observation. The V gene is TRBV19, the J gene TRBJ1-5; D not certain. V lost 3 bases to trimming and J lost 4 bases, with 10 bases between them. The germline gives CDR1 LNHDA, CDR2 SQIVND (reference sequence). The CDR3 runs to 14 residues. The CDR3, as DNA: TGTGCCAGTAGTATGAGGACTGAGAATCAGCCCCAGCATTTT. Translated: CASSMRTENQPQHF.

The rearrangement uses TRBV11-3 and TRBJ2-3; 11 bases align to TRBD2. Germline values: CDR1 SGHNT, CDR2 YENEEA. V shed 1 base and J 2 bases; nucleotides not matched to a gene: 5. The CDR3 spans 17 residues. CDR3 loop: CASSLGRLAGFTDTQYF. The CDR3 nucleotides read TGTGCCAGCAGCTTAGGACGACTAGCGGGATTCACAGATACGCAGTATTTT.

The rearrangement joins TRBV21-1 to TRBJ2-7; the tabulated D call, TRBD1, remains unverified against the DNA. TRBV21-1 is a listed pseudogene. This CDR3 region has 16 residues. This chain's CDR3 is CASSKPYGQYSYEQYF. The CDR3 nucleotides are TGTGCCAGCAGCAAGCCCTACGGACAGTACTCCTACGAGCAGTACTTC.

V usage is TRBV7-2 and J usage is TRBJ1-1; possibly TRBD1 for D (6 bases). From germline, CDR1 is SGHTA and CDR2 FQGNSA. There are 17 residues in the CDR3. Trimming pared 5 bases from V and 1 base from J, leaving 20 bases between. The CDR3 bases are TGTGCCAGCAGCCTGGGGACACTTAAAAGGACGAACACTGAAGCTTTCTTT. It is translated as CASSLGTLKRTNTEAFF.

The V and J genes are TRBV2 and TRBJ2-2; TRBD2 might be the D (5 bases). Germline V gene sequence: CDR1 SNHLY, CDR2 FYNNEI. The V end lost 6 bases, the J end lost 5 bases, and 10 bases lay between the germline ends. CDR3 length: 13 amino acids. CDR3 nucleotide sequence: TGTGCCAGCAGAGTAGCGAGGACCGGGGAGCTGTTTTTT. Protein: CASRVARTGELFF.

The gene calls are TRBV6-1 and TRBJ1-5; D perhaps matches TRBD1 (6 bases). This CDR3 contains 13 residues. V gave up 7 bases and J gave up 6 bases, with 13 bases separating them. Germline loops: CDR1 MNHNS, CDR2 SASEGT. The CDR3 loop is CASKQGTGQPQHF. CDR3 sequence (DNA): TGTGCCAGCAAACAGGGAACAGGTCAGCCCCAGCATTTT.

The chain carries TRBV3-1 and TRBJ1-2; D perhaps matches TRBD1 (6 bases). This CDR3 is built from 14 residues. The germline V gene encodes CDR1 LGHDT and CDR2 YNNKEL (reference sequence). V dropped 1 base and J dropped 7 bases, with 13 bases sitting between them. The CDR3 DNA reads TGTGCCAGCAGCCAAGTGCGCGGGGGCATTGGCTACACCTTC. This codes for CASSQVRGGIGYTF.